This T cell receptor (beta chain) emerged from a study of T cells after yellow fever vaccination. TCRdb reprocessed the 5' RACE reads via MiXCR and lists one record per CDR3 protein. The sample has roughly 74,000 distinct CDR3 sequences, approximately 7% seen once; the top ten hold under 45%. This CDR3 contains 13 residues. The V gene end was trimmed by 3 bases and the J gene end by 5 bases; junction bases not matched to a gene: 3. Germline CDR1 is SGHTA and CDR2 is FQGNSA. This clonotype was picked up many times. Sample: CD8+ T cells sorted from PBMCs, taken about 5 days after the first yellow fever vaccination. The TCR comes from a man between 18 and 35 years old who received the YFV17D yellow fever vaccine. The chain couples TRBV7-2 to TRBJ2-5, with TRBD2 identical over 7 bases. The CDR3 loop reads CASSFGDYETQYF. CDR3 DNA sequence: TGTGCCAGCAGCTTCGGGGACTACGAGACCCAGTACTTC.